This T cell receptor beta chain was found in a study of blood T cell repertoires in COVID-19. Study context: COVID-19 samples, acute and convalescent, were from the United States, Italy and Spain. PBMCs, B-cell-depleted T cells, or T cells provided the cDNA or gDNA that made up the material.

Germline-derived CDR1 and CDR2 are MNHEY and SMNVEV (reference sequence). The CDR3 loop spans 14 amino acids. Trimming cost V 2 bases and J 5 bases; bases outside gene matches: 4. Per the study methods: Quantification of nucleated cells was approximated via reference gene primer amplification. This table comes from immunoSEQ multiplex PCR, and its TCRdb copy is limited to in-frame clones, with some not included. The V and J calls and clone size were taken over from that table, and D and trimming were inferred from the DNA. This sample has some 83,000 clones, with around 84% found just once. V gene TRBV27 combines with J gene TRBJ1-1; 8 positions match TRBD1. This receptor was obtained from an elderly man with active or convalescent COVID-19. What was sequenced was peripheral blood. CDR3 in amino acids: CASSLDQGATEAFF. As DNA, the CDR3 is TGTGCCAGCAGTTTAGACCAGGGGGCGACTGAAGCTTTCTTT.